The sequence of this TCR beta chain was determined in a study of T cell repertoires in cytomegalovirus infection. This clonotype came up a few times. TCRdb re-called the reads with MiXCR, one entry per CDR3 protein. Of around 320,000 distinct CDR3 sequences in the sample, 9% to 9.5% were seen once. In germline, CDR1 is SGHDN, CDR2 FVKESK. V lost 1 base to trimming and J lost 11 bases, with 17 bases between them. The CDR3 is 15 residues long. This chain uses TRBV14 with TRBJ1-4, with D hard to call. The sample comprised PBMCs. The receptor was derived from a human donor in good health (CMV status not recorded). Some clones in this sample may be carry-over from other donors' samples. The CDR3 DNA reads TGTGCCAGCAGCCAAGTACCCCGAGGAGGTGGGAAACTGTTTTTT. The encoded protein is CASSQVPRGGGKLFF.